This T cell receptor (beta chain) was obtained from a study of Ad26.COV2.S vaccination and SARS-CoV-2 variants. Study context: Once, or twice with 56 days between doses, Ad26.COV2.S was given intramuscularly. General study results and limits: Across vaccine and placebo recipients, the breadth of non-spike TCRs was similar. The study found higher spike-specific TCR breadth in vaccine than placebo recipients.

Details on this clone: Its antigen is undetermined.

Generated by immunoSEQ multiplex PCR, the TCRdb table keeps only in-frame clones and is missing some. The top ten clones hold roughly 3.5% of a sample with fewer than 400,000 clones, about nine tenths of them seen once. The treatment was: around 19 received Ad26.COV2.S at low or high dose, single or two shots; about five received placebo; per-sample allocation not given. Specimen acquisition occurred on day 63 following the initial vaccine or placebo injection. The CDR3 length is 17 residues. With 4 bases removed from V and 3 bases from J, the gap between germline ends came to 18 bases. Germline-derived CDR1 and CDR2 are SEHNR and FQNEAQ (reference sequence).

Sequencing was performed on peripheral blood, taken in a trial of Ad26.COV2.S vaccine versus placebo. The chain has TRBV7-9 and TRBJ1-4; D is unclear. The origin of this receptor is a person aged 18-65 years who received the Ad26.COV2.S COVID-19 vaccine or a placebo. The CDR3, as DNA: TGTGCCAGCAGCTCGATAAGCGTCGGCCCGGCTAATGAAAAACTGTTTTTT. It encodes CASSSISVGPANEKLFF.